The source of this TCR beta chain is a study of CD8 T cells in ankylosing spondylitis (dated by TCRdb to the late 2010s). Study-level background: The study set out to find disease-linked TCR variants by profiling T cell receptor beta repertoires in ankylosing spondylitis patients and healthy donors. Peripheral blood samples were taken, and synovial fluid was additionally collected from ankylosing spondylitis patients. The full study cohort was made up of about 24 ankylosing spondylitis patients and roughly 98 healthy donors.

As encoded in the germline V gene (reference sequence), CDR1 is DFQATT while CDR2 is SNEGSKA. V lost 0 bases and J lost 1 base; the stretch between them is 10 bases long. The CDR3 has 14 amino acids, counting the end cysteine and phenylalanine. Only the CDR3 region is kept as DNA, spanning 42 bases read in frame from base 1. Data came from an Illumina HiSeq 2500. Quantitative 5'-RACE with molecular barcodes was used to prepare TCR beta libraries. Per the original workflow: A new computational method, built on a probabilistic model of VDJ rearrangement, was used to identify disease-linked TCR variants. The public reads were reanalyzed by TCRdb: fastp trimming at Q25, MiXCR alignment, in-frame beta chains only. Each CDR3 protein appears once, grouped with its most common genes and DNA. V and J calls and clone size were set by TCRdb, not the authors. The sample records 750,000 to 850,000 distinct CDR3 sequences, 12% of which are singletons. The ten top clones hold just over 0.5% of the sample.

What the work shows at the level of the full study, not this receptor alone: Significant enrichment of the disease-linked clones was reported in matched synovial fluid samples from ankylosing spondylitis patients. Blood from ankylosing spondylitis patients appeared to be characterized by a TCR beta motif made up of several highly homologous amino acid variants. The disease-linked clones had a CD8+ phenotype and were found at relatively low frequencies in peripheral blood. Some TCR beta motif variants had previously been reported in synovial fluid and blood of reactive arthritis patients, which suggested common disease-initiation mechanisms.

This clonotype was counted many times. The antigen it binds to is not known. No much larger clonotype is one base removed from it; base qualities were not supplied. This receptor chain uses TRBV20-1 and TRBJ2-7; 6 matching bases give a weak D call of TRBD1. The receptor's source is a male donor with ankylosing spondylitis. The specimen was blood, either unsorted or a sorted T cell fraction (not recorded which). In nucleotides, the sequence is TGCAGTGCTAGAGAGGGGACAATATCCTACGAGCAGTACTTC. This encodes CSAREGTISYEQYF.